One sample yielded the 7 T cell receptor beta chains listed below, sequenced in a study of graft-versus-host responses after intestinal transplantation. Produced via immunoSEQ multiplex PCR; TCRdb's table is partial and in-frame only. The sample has 75,000 to 100,000 clones, around 88% seen once. This sample comprised PBMCs, obtained 255 days after intestinal transplant. The receptors stem from a human patient who received an intestinal transplant, so some T cells may come from the graft donor.

The chain joins TRBV6-4 to TRBJ2-7; 8 positions match TRBD1. CDR1 and CDR2 from the germline V gene are MRHNA and SNTAGT. The CDR3 spans 14 residues. The junction had 5 bases not matched to a gene; V was cut back by 2 bases and J by 5 bases. The chain's CDR3 is CASSDAGGRHEQYF. The CDR3 bases are TGTGCCAGCAGTGACGCAGGGGGCAGGCACGAGCAGTACTTC.

The chain carries TRBV5-6 and TRBJ2-5; the match to TRBD1 covers 7 bases. The closer fit of TRBJ2-7 to the DNA end suggests the J call may be wrong. The V gene's germline CDR1 is SGHDT and CDR2 YYEEEE. This CDR3 has 15 residues. CDR3 sequence reads: CASSVQGKGSYEQYF. The CDR3 region has the DNA TGTGCCAGCAGCGTACAGGGGAAAGGCTCCTACGAGCAGTACTTC.

The V and J genes are TRBV6-5 and TRBJ1-6; tentatively, D is TRBD1 (5 bases). V lost 11 bases to trimming and J lost 10 bases, with 18 bases between them. Germline V gene data show CDR1 as MNHEY and CDR2 as SVGAGI. The CDR3 spans 13 residues. DNA of the CDR3: TGTGCCCACGGGGACGGGGCGGACTCACCCCTCCACTTT. This translates into CAHGDGADSPLHF.

The chain joins TRBV6-1 to TRBJ1-1, with TRBD1 matching over 9 bases. From germline, CDR1 is MNHNS and CDR2 SASEGT. Unmatched junction bases numbered 5, after V lost 4 bases and J lost 2 bases. This CDR3 is 15 amino acids long. The CDR3 here is CASSALQGANTEAFF. Here the CDR3 DNA reads TGTGCCAGCAGTGCCCTACAGGGGGCCAACACTGAAGCTTTCTTT.

This chain links TRBV10-3 with TRBJ2-5; unclear D gene. This CDR3 is 12 amino acids long. Per germline, CDR1 ENHRY and CDR2 SYGVKD. V lost 5 bases and J lost 4, with 8 bases in between. The DNA of the CDR3 is TGTGCCATCAGTTCCCAGAGAGAGACCCAGTACTTC. It is translated as CAISSQRETQYF.

This chain uses TRBV6-5 with TRBJ1-2; no clear D gene. The CDR3 has 13 residues. V lost 4 bases and J 4 bases, leaving 10 bases between the germline ends. CDR1 MNHEY and CDR2 SVGAGI come from the germline V gene. CDR3 region: CASSSGGAYGYTF. CDR3 coding DNA: TGTGCCAGCAGTTCCGGTGGCGCCTATGGCTACACCTTC.

This sequence joins TRBV19 and TRBJ2-1; no reliable D call. Germline loops: CDR1 LNHDA, CDR2 SQIVND (reference sequence). V lost 2 bases to trimming and J lost 4 bases, with 12 bases between them. The CDR3 runs 15 residues. The CDR3 region is CASSIFGEGYNEQFF. The CDR3 bases are TGTGCCAGTAGTATATTCGGAGAAGGGTACAATGAGCAGTTCTTC.